A selection of T cell receptor beta chains follows, all from one sample in a study of blood T cell repertoires in COVID-19. The repertoire was sequenced with immunoSEQ multiplex PCR; TCRdb's copy has only in-frame clones and lacks some. The sample holds some 300,000 clones, roughly 86% seen once. The sequencing input was PBMCs or T cells enriched from blood (not recorded which). These receptors came from a woman aged 50 to 60 who had been exposed to COVID-19. The CDR3 runs from the conserved cysteine through the conserved F or W. Each record gives: J gene, clone size, V gene, D gene, CDR3 protein. D genes are given only for firm matches. Only part of the rows carry a size: once, few, many, or a class if the clone is expanded.

TRBJ2-7,-,TRBV3-1/TRBV3-2,-,CASSQSDRTSSYEQYF
TRBJ2-7,-,TRBV7-2,-,CASSIGGGFYEQYF
TRBJ1-5,-,TRBV6-1,-,CASSEWGGSNQPQHF
TRBJ1-3,-,TRBV5-1,-,CASSLVPGGGNTIYF
TRBJ2-1,-,TRBV27,TRBD1,CASRPTPGQAYNEQFF
TRBJ2-1,-,TRBV11-2,TRBD2,CASAQGVGGTYNEQFF
TRBJ1-2,-,TRBV24-1,TRBD1,CATSDKGGDRYGYTF
TRBJ1-1,once,TRBV4-1,-,CASSQVTTPNTEAFF
TRBJ2-1,-,TRBV27,TRBD1,CASSLSGQYNEQFF
TRBJ1-2,once,TRBV27,-,CASSRDTNYGYTF
TRBJ2-3,-,TRBV30,TRBD1,CALGTGGPPDTQYF